Presented here are 9 T cell receptor beta chains from one specimen sequenced in a study of shared clonotypes between healthy human individuals. Here immunoSEQ multiplex PCR was the method, and the copy in TCRdb shows in-frame clones only, minus some. The sample records around 600,000 clones, approximately 97% being singletons. Specimen: naive CD4+ T cells sorted from blood. Subset indicated: CD45RA+ positively selected. The receptors were gathered from a woman in her twenties or thirties in good health.

The genes are TRBV5-5 and TRBJ2-1, with 7 bases aligning to TRBD2. Germline lookup yields CDR1 SGHKS and CDR2 YYEKEE (reference sequence). With 1 base clipped from V and 6 bases from J, the junction kept 7 bases outside the gene matches. The CDR3 has 15 residues. Written as DNA, the CDR3 is TGTGCCAGCAGCTTGCGGGAGGCCGCGGGCAATGAGCAGTTCTTC. Translated, it gives CASSLREAAGNEQFF.

The chain uses TRBV2 and TRBJ2-5; 9 positions agree with TRBD1. In germline, CDR1 is SNHLY, CDR2 FYNNEI. The ends lost 6 bases at V and 4 bases at J; junction bases unmatched: 6. The CDR3 loop spans 14 amino acids. CDR3 coding DNA: TGTGCCAGCAGGAGGACAGGGGTTGGAGAGACCCAGTACTTC. Residues: CASRRTGVGETQYF.

The table lists this clone with a count of one. The chain employs TRBV5-1 and TRBJ2-2; no firm D call. Germline V gives CDR1 SGHRS, CDR2 YFSETQ. V lost 5 bases to trimming and J lost 3 bases, with 8 bases between them. The length of the CDR3 is 13 residues. The CDR3 region is CASRDADTGELFF. The CDR3 region has the DNA TGCGCCAGCAGGGACGCAGACACCGGGGAGCTGTTTTTT.

The CDR3 DNA reads as TGTGCCAGCAGGCGTCGGGACGTGGCGCAGTATTTT. This gives the protein CASRRRDVAQYF. The V gene is TRBV28, the J gene TRBJ2-3; the D gene could be TRBD1 or TRBD2 (5 bases each). The V gene's germline CDR1 is MDHEN and CDR2 SYDVKM. This CDR3 is 12 amino acids long. Trimming removed 6 bases from V and 10 bases from J, with 14 bases in between.

This chain links TRBV28 with TRBJ2-2, with 8 nucleotides matching TRBD2. The trim removed 3 bases at V and 1 base at J, leaving 1 base unmatched. CDR3 length equals 15 residues. Germline V gives CDR1 MDHEN, CDR2 SYDVKM. The CDR3 sequence: CASSFLAGNTGELFF. The CDR3 DNA reads as TGTGCCAGCAGTTTCCTAGCGGGGAACACCGGGGAGCTGTTTTTT. Combining the CDR3 with reference TRBV28 and TRBJ2-2 gives the whole variable domain DVKVTQSSRYLVKRTGEKVFLECVQDMDHENMFWYRQDPGLGLRLIYFSYDVKMKEKGDIPEGYSVSREKKERFSLILESASTNQTSMYLCASSFLAGNTGELFFGEGSRLTVL.

This clone appeared a single time. The genes are TRBV5-1 and TRBJ2-1; D might be TRBD2 (6 bases). Trimming cost V 1 base and J 8 bases, with 10 bases left between them. The CDR3 is made up of 13 amino acids. CDR1 and CDR2 from the germline V gene are SGHRS and YFSETQ. The CDR3 region is CASSLSSGHEQFF. CDR3 DNA: TGCGCCAGCAGCTTGAGTAGCGGACATGAGCAGTTCTTC.

The chain couples TRBV6-6 to TRBJ1-5; a possible D gene is TRBD1 (5 bases). The ends were cut back, 6 bases at V and 0 bases at J, with 12 bases in the middle. Germline assignment: CDR1 MNHNY and CDR2 SVGAGI (reference sequence). The CDR3 contains 15 residues. CDR3: CASRSGRYSNQPQHF. The CDR3 DNA sequence: TGTGCCAGCAGATCGGGACGGTATAGCAATCAGCCCCAGCATTTT.

This chain uses TRBV30 with TRBJ1-2; 7 bases match TRBD1. Germline V CDR1 and CDR2: GTSNPN, SVGIG (reference sequence). V shed 2 bases, J shed 7 bases, and the junction held 10 bases outside the gene matches. The CDR3 length is 14 residues. In DNA, the CDR3 is TGTGCCTGGAGTTCAAAAACAGGGGTTCTTGGCTACACCTTC. It encodes CAWSSKTGVLGYTF. Drawing the rest from reference TRBV30 and TRBJ1-2, the complete variable domain is SQTIHQWPATLVQPVGSPLSLECTVEGTSNPNLYWYRQAAGRGLQLLFYSVGIGQISSEVPQNLSASRPQDRQFILSSKKLLLSDSGFYLCAWSSKTGVLGYTFGSGTRLTVV.

The J gene is TRBJ1-2, the V gene TRBV5-5; D unclear. The CDR3 runs to 15 residues. Germline lookup yields CDR1 SGHKS and CDR2 YYEKEE (reference sequence). Trimming took 4 bases from V and 0 from J, leaving 13 bases between them. CDR3 DNA: TGTGCCAGCAGCGGCCCCGCCAGCCCTAACTATGGCTACACCTTC. Protein: CASSGPASPNYGYTF.